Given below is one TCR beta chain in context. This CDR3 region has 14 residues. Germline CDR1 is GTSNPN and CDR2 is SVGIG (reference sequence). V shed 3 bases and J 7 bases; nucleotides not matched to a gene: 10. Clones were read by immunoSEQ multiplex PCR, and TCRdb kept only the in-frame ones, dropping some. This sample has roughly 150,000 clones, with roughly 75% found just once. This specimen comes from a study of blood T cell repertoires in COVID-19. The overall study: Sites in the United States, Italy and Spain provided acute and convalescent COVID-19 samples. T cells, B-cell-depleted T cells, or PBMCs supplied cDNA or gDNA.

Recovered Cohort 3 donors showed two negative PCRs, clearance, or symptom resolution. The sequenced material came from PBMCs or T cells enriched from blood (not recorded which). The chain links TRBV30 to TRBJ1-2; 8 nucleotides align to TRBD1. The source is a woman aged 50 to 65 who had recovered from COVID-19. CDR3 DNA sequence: TGTGCCTGGAGCCCAGACAGGGGAGGTACTGGCTACACCTTC. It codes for CAWSPDRGGTGYTF.